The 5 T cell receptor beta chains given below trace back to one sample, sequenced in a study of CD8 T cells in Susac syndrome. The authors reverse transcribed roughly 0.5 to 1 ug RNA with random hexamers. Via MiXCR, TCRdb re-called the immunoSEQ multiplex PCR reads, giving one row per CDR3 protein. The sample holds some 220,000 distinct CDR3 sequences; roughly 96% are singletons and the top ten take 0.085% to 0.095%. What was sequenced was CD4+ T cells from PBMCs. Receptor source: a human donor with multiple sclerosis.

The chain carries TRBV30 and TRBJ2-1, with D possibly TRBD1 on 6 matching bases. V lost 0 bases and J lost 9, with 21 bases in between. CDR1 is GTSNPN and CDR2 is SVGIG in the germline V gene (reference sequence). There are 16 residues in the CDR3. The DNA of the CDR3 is TGTGCCTGGAGTGTAGAACAGGGCAGGCCCCGGAGTGAGCAGTTCTTC. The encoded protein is CAWSVEQGRPRSEQFF.

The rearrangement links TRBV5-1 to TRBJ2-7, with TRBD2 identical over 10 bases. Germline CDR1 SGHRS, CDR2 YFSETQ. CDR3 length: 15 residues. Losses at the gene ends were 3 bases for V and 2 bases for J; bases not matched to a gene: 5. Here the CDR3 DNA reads TGCGCCAGCAGCTCAGGACTAGCGGAGACCTACGAGCAGTACTTC. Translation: CASSSGLAETYEQYF.

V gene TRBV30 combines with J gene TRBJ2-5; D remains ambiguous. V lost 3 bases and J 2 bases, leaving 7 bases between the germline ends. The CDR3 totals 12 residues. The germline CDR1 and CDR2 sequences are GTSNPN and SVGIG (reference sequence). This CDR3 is CAWRTAQETQYF. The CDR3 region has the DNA TGTGCCTGGAGGACGGCTCAAGAGACCCAGTACTTC. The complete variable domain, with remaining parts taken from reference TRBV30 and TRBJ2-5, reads SQTIHQWPATLVQPVGSPLSLECTVEGTSNPNLYWYRQAAGRGLQLLFYSVGIGQISSEVPQNLSASRPQDRQFILSSKKLLLSDSGFYLCAWRTAQETQYFGPGTRLLVL.

The CDR3 loop reads CSASRGPDTEAFF. DNA of the CDR3: TGCAGTGCTAGTAGGGGGCCCGACACTGAAGCTTTCTTT. The V and J genes are TRBV20-1 and TRBJ1-1; 7 positions agree with TRBD1. This CDR3 comprises 13 residues. CDR1 is DFQATT, CDR2 SNEGSKA, per germline (reference sequence). The V gene end was trimmed by 3 bases and the J gene end by 3 bases; junction bases not matched to a gene: 4.

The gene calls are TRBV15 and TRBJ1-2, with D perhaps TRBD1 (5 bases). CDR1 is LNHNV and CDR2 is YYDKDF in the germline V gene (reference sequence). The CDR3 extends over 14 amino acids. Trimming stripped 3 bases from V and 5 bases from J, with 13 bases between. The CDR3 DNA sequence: TGTGCCACCAGCAGTAGAGGGGCTGGTTATGGCTACACCTTC. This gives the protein CATSSRGAGYGYTF.